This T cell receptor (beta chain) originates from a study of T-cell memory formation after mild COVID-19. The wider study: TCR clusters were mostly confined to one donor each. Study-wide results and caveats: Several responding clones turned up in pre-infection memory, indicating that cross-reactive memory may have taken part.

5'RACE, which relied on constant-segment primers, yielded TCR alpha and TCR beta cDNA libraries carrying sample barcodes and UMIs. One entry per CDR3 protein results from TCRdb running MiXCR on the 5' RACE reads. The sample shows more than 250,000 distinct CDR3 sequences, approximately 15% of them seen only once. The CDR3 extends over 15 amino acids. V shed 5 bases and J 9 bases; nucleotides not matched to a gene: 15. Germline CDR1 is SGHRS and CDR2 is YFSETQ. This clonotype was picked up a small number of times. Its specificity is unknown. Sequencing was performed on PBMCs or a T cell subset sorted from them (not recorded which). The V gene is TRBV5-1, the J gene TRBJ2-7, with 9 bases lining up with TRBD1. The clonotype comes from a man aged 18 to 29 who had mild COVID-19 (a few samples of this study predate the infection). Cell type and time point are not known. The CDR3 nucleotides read TGCGCCAGCAGGCCTACAGGGGGCGAGGTAAATTCGCAGTACTTC. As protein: CASRPTGGEVNSQYF.